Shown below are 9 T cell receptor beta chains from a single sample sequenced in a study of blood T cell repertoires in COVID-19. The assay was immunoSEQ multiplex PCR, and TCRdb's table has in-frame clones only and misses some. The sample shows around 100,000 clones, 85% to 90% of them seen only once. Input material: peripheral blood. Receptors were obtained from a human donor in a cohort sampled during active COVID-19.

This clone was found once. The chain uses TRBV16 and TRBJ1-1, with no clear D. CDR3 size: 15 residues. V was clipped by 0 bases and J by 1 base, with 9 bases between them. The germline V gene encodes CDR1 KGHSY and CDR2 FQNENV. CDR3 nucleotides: TGTGCCAGCAGCCAATCGGCAGGAGGGAACACTGAAGCTTTCTTT. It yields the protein CASSQSAGGNTEAFF.

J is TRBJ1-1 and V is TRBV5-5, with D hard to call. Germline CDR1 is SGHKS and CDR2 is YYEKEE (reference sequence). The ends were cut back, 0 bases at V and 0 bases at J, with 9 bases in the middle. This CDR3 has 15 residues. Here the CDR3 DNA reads TGTGCCAGCAGCTTGGCTCCGGTTTTGAACACTGAAGCTTTCTTT. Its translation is CASSLAPVLNTEAFF. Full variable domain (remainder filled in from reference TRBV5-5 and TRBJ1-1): DAGVTQSPTHLIKTRGQQVTLRCSPISGHKSVSWYQQVLGQGPQFIFQYYEKEERGRGNFPDRFSARQFPNYSSELNVNALLLGDSALYLCASSLAPVLNTEAFFGQGTRLTVV.

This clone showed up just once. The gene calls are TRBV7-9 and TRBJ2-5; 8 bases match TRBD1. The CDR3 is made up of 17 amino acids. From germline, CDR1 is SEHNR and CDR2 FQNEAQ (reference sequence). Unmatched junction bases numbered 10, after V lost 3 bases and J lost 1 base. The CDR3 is CASSFLTKQGVQETQYF. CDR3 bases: TGTGCCAGCAGCTTCCTGACAAAACAGGGGGTCCAAGAGACCCAGTACTTC.

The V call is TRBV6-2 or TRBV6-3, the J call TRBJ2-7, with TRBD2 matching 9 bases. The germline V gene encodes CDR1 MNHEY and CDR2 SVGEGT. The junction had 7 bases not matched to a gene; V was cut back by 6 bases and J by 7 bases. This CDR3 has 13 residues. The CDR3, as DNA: TGTGCCAGCAGCTCCGCTCTAGCGGGGGAGCAGTACTTC. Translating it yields CASSSALAGEQYF.

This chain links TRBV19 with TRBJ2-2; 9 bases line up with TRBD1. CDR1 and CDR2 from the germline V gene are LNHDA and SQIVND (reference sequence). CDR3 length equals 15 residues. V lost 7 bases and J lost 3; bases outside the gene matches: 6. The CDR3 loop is CASKPGQGYTGELFF. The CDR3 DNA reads TGTGCCAGTAAACCGGGACAGGGTTACACCGGGGAGCTGTTTTTT.

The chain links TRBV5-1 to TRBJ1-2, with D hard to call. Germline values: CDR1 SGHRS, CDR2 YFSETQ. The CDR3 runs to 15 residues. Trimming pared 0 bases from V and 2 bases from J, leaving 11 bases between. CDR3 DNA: TGCGCCAGCAGCTTGGGGCAGGTATTAAACTATGGCTACACCTTC. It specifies CASSLGQVLNYGYTF.

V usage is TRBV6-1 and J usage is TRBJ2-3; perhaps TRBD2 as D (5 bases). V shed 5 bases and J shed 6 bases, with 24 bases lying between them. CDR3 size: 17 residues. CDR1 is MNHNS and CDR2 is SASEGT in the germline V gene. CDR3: CASSKGSGPTVWDTQYF. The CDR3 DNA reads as TGTGCCAGCAGTAAAGGAAGCGGACCCACGGTATGGGATACGCAGTATTTT.

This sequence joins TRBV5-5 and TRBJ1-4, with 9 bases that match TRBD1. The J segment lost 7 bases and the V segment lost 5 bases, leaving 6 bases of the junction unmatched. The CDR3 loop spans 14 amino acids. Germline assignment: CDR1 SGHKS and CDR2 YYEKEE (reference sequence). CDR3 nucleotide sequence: TGTGCCAGCAGTTTCGGGACAGGGTTTGAAAAACTGTTTTTT. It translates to CASSFGTGFEKLFF.

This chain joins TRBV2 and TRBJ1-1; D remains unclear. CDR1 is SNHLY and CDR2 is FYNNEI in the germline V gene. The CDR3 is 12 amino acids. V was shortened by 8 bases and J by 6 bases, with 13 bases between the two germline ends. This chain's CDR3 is CASGTRHSEAFF. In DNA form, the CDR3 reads TGTGCCAGCGGTACCCGACATTCTGAAGCTTTCTTT.